The 29 T cell receptor beta chains given below trace back to one sample, sequenced in a study of cytomegalovirus exposure and HLA in healthy donors. PCR involved 60 Vbeta and 13 Jbeta primers. Using immunoSEQ multiplex PCR, the repertoire was profiled, and TCRdb retains in-frame clones only, with some absent. The data contain under 200,000 clones, approximately 82% of them seen just once; the ten biggest clones take up around 1.5%. The sample consisted of PBMCs. The receptors stem from a male donor in good health and CMV-seronegative.

The J gene is TRBJ2-3, the V gene TRBV5-1; TRBD1 matches 9 bases. CDR3 length: 14 residues. The germline V gene has CDR1 SGHRS and CDR2 YFSETQ. After removal of 2 bases from V and 6 bases from J, the junction contained 4 bases not matched to a gene. The CDR3 nucleotides are TGCGCCAGCAGCTTAGGGGACAGGGTCGATACGCAGTATTTT. Its protein product is CASSLGDRVDTQYF.

The CDR3 region is CASSGGSGATGELFF. The CDR3 nucleotides read TGTGCCAGCAGTGGAGGCAGCGGGGCCACCGGGGAGCTGTTTTTT. The rearrangement joins TRBV6-4 to TRBJ2-2, with 7 bases aligning to TRBD2. Germline CDR1 is MRHNA and CDR2 is SNTAGT. With V trimmed by 4 bases and J by 4 bases, 6 bases remained unmatched. CDR3 size: 15 residues.

The chain joins TRBV6-5 to TRBJ2-7, with 8 bases matching TRBD1. V trimming: 7 bases; J trimming: 4 bases; junction bases outside the gene matches: 9. In germline, CDR1 is MNHEY, CDR2 SVGAGI. The CDR3 is 14 amino acids. The CDR3 DNA is TGTGCCAGCATCCTCGGGACAGGTTTGTACGAGCAGTACTTC. Translation: CASILGTGLYEQYF.

V is TRBV5-4 and J is TRBJ1-2; D uncertain. Germline lookup yields CDR1 SGHNT and CDR2 YYREEE (reference sequence). V gave up 7 bases and J gave up 6 bases, with 16 bases separating them. This CDR3 is 13 amino acids long. As DNA, the CDR3 is TGTGCCAGCTTTTCATCGGGAGCTCATGGCTACACCTTC. Protein sequence: CASFSSGAHGYTF.

The V and J genes are TRBV27 and TRBJ1-2, with TRBD1 matching over 9 bases. The junction had 8 bases not matched to a gene; V was cut back by 5 bases and J by 4 bases. CDR1 MNHEY and CDR2 SMNVEV come from the germline V gene (reference sequence). The CDR3 is 15 residues long. The CDR3 reads CASSTHRGRLYGYTF. CDR3 DNA sequence: TGTGCCAGCAGTACCCACAGGGGGCGTCTCTATGGCTACACCTTC.

This sequence joins TRBV7-9 and TRBJ1-1; D call uncertain. V gave up 5 bases and J gave up 4 bases, with 8 bases separating them. Germline V gene data show CDR1 as SEHNR and CDR2 as FQNEAQ (reference sequence). The CDR3 loop spans 12 amino acids. CDR3 in DNA: TGTGCCAGCAGCCCCTGGAGCACTGAAGCTTTCTTT. Encoded protein: CASSPWSTEAFF.

The chain carries TRBV18 and TRBJ1-2, with D maybe TRBD1 (6 bases). This CDR3 spans 14 amino acids. V lost 2 bases to trimming and J lost 3 bases, with 10 bases between them. CDR1 is KGHSH and CDR2 is LQKENI in the germline V gene. The CDR3 DNA reads TGTGCCAGCTCACCAGGGGGCCCCGACTATGGCTACACCTTC. As protein: CASSPGGPDYGYTF.

V usage is TRBV12-5 and J usage is TRBJ1-1; D unresolved. This CDR3 contains 14 residues. Germline V gene data show CDR1 as LGHNT and CDR2 as FRNRAP. Trimming left V 1 base short and J 3 bases short, with 9 bases between. CDR3 bases: TGTGCTAGTGGTTTGGGCGACACCTACACTGAAGCTTTCTTT. Translated, it gives CASGLGDTYTEAFF.

V usage is TRBV6-1 and J usage is TRBJ1-1; D remains ambiguous. The CDR3 is 17 amino acids. The germline V gene encodes CDR1 MNHNS and CDR2 SASEGT. V was cut by 3 bases and J by 4 bases, with 21 bases left in between. CDR3 bases: TGTGCCAGCAGTGACCGGGAGGGTCCGAGCCGGGGCACTGAAGCTTTCTTT. Residues: CASSDREGPSRGTEAFF.

V usage is TRBV19 and J usage is TRBJ2-5, with 9 bases lining up with TRBD2. V gave up 6 bases and J gave up 11 bases; unmatched junction bases: 16. CDR3 size: 15 residues. The germline CDR1 and CDR2 sequences are LNHDA and SQIVND (reference sequence). DNA of the CDR3: TGTGCCAGTAGCCACCTAGCGGGATTCCGGGAGGAGCAGTACTTC. Encoded protein: CASSHLAGFREEQYF.

The chain couples TRBV9 to TRBJ2-7, with 7 nucleotides matching TRBD1. The CDR3 spans 14 residues. V lost 2 bases to trimming and J lost 5 bases; unmatched junction nucleotides: 7. In germline, CDR1 is SGDLS, CDR2 YYNGEE. The CDR3 reads CASSVMDRINEQYF. DNA of the CDR3: TGTGCCAGCAGCGTCATGGACAGGATCAACGAGCAGTACTTC.

The chain links TRBV10-3 to TRBJ2-1, with 12 bases that match TRBD1. This CDR3 is 12 amino acids long. V shed 11 bases and J 8 bases; nucleotides not matched to a gene: 4. Germline V lookup: CDR1 ENHRY, CDR2 SYGVKD. CDR3 sequence (DNA): TGTGCCGTCGGGACAGGGGGCCATGAGCAGTTCTTC. It specifies CAVGTGGHEQFF.

V usage is TRBV7-3 and J usage is TRBJ2-1, with TRBD2 matching 9 bases. Germline V gene lookup returns CDR1 SGHTA and CDR2 FQGTGA. The V segment lost 2 bases and the J segment 7 bases; nucleotides outside the gene matches: 21. The CDR3 loop spans 20 amino acids. CDR3 region: CASSLWQGPLGGRVANEQFF. CDR3 nucleotide sequence: TGTGCCAGCAGCTTATGGCAGGGACCCCTGGGCGGGAGGGTGGCAAATGAGCAGTTCTTC.

The chain couples TRBV7-9 to TRBJ2-7; 9 nucleotides match TRBD2. J lost 3 bases, V lost 4 bases, and 13 bases had no gene match. Germline loops: CDR1 SEHNR, CDR2 FQNEAQ (reference sequence). The CDR3 sequence is 17 residues long. This CDR3 is CASSWVGRREGSYEQYF. The CDR3 DNA reads TGTGCCAGCAGCTGGGTAGGGCGGCGGGAGGGAAGCTACGAGCAGTACTTC.

On this clone itself: The junction and the germline gene differ at one end; a read error may be behind it. The chain combines TRBV28 with TRBJ1-1, with D unclear. Germline V gene data show CDR1 as MDHEN and CDR2 as SYDVKM. The CDR3 runs to 12 residues. As DNA, the CDR3 is TGTGCCAGCAGGGTTGGCGACACTGAAGCCTTCTTT. As protein: CASRVGDTEAFF.

The V and J genes are TRBV4-2 and TRBJ2-3; 8 bases agree with TRBD2. This CDR3 is built from 16 residues. The V gene's germline CDR1 is LGHNA and CDR2 YNFKEQ. After removal of 1 base from V and 3 bases from J, the junction contained 6 bases not matched to a gene. The CDR3 DNA is TGTGCCAGCAGCCAAGGGGTTAGCGGGGTAACAGATACGCAGTATTTT. Its translation is CASSQGVSGVTDTQYF.

This chain links TRBV11-1 with TRBJ2-5; TRBD2 matches 10 bases. The CDR3 runs 16 residues. Looked up from germline, CDR1 is SGHAT and CDR2 is FQDESV (reference sequence). J was trimmed by 5 bases and V by 5 bases; bases with no gene match: 11. CDR3 protein: CASSPSSGGLGETQYF. The DNA of the CDR3 is TGTGCCAGCAGCCCTTCTAGCGGGGGCCTGGGGGAGACCCAGTACTTC.

The rearrangement uses TRBV11-3 and TRBJ2-7, with D perhaps matching TRBD2 (5 bases). The V and J ends lost 0 bases and 6 bases respectively, with 9 bases between them. The germline CDR1 and CDR2 sequences are SGHNT and YENEEA. CDR3 length: 13 residues. The CDR3 DNA reads as TGTGCCAGCAGCTTAGACGGGGTACGCGAGCAGTACTTC. Translated: CASSLDGVREQYF.

V and J are TRBV5-8 and TRBJ2-1; 9 bases map to TRBD2. Germline V gene sequence: CDR1 SGHTS, CDR2 YDEGEE. This CDR3 has 17 residues. Trimming at V came to 3 bases and at J to 5 bases, leaving 12 bases not matched to a gene. As DNA, the CDR3 is TGTGCCAGCAGCTGGGGACTAGCTCCCCAGAGGGACAATGAGCAGTTCTTC. Its protein is CASSWGLAPQRDNEQFF. Combining the CDR3 with reference TRBV5-8 and TRBJ2-1 gives the whole variable domain EAGVTQSPTHLIKTRGQQATLRCSPISGHTSVYWYQQALGLGLQFLLWYDEGEERNRGNFPPRFSGRQFPNYSSELNVNALELEDSALYLCASSWGLAPQRDNEQFFGPGTRLTVL.

The rearrangement links TRBV7-2 to TRBJ2-1; 7 bases fit TRBD2. The CDR3 runs 17 residues. The J segment lost 4 bases and the V segment lost 0 bases, leaving 9 bases of the junction unmatched. CDR1 and CDR2 (germline): SGHTA, FQGNSA. The CDR3 spells CASSLAGSGVSYNEQFF. The CDR3, as DNA: TGTGCCAGCAGCTTAGCGGGGAGCGGGGTCTCTTACAATGAGCAGTTCTTC.

The rearrangement uses TRBV29-1 and TRBJ1-5; TRBD1 matches 10 bases. This CDR3 has 13 residues. Germline V lookup: CDR1 SQVTM, CDR2 ANQGSEA. After removal of 7 bases from V and 6 bases from J, the junction contained 6 bases not matched to a gene. The CDR3 DNA is TGCAGCGCGGTGACAGGGGGCTTTCAGCCCCAGCATTTT. The encoded protein is CSAVTGGFQPQHF.

This rearrangement joins TRBV7-9 to TRBJ1-1; TRBD1 aligns across 9 bases. This CDR3 has 15 amino acids. Trimming removed 0 bases from V and 5 bases from J; junction bases left unmatched: 4. From germline, CDR1 is SEHNR and CDR2 FQNEAQ (reference sequence). CDR3 residues: CASSLATGGGTEAFF. For the CDR3, the DNA is TGTGCCAGCAGCTTAGCGACAGGGGGTGGAACTGAAGCTTTCTTT.

The rearrangement joins TRBV11-2 to TRBJ2-7; D call uncertain. Germline CDR1 is SGHAT and CDR2 is FQNNGV. CDR3 length: 13 amino acids. V shed 4 bases and J shed 5 bases, with 12 bases lying between them. CDR3 nucleotide sequence: TGTGCCAGCAGCTACAGACGTGTCCACGAGCAGTACTTC. It is translated as CASSYRRVHEQYF.

This clone was detected once. This chain connects TRBV5-1 to TRBJ2-1; the D is unclear. CDR3 length: 15 amino acids. Between the trimmed V and J ends, which lost 1 base and 8 bases, there was a span of 16 bases. Germline V gene data show CDR1 as SGHRS and CDR2 as YFSETQ. As DNA, the CDR3 is TGCGCCAGCAGCTTGATCGGTTTTCTAGGAGATGAGCAGTTCTTC. Translation gives CASSLIGFLGDEQFF.

The chain uses TRBV2 and TRBJ1-1; no clear D. CDR3 length: 15 residues. V was shortened by 0 bases and J by 7 bases, with 15 bases between the two germline ends. The germline V gene has CDR1 SNHLY and CDR2 FYNNEI. CDR3 sequence: CASSEAPVGGVEAFF. The CDR3 region has the DNA TGTGCCAGCAGTGAAGCCCCGGTTGGTGGAGTTGAAGCTTTCTTT.

The CDR3 bases are TGTGCCAGCAGCGTAGGTGGCAGCGGGCGTAACACCGGGGAGCTGTTTTTT. It translates to CASSVGGSGRNTGELFF. The chain recombines TRBV9 with TRBJ2-2, with D possibly being TRBD2 (6 bases). Germline lookup yields CDR1 SGDLS and CDR2 YYNGEE. Deletions cut 0 bases from V and 2 bases from J, with 14 bases between. This CDR3 has 17 amino acids.

The rearrangement uses TRBV5-1 and TRBJ2-7, with 13 bases fitting TRBD2. Unmatched junction bases numbered 9, after V lost 3 bases and J lost 3 bases. This CDR3 comprises 17 residues. Germline CDR1 SGHRS, CDR2 YFSETQ. CDR3 sequence reads: CASSSKGTSGENYEQYF. Here the CDR3 DNA reads TGCGCCAGCAGCTCTAAGGGGACTAGCGGGGAGAACTACGAGCAGTACTTC.

The chain has TRBV5-6 and TRBJ2-1; TRBD2 matches at 12 bases. The CDR3 has 16 amino acids. Looked up from germline, CDR1 is SGHDT and CDR2 is YYEEEE. V shed 0 bases, J shed 10 bases, and the junction held 8 bases outside the gene matches. CDR3 region: CASSLVRLAGVGEQFF. CDR3 coding DNA: TGTGCCAGCAGCTTGGTCCGACTAGCGGGAGTCGGGGAGCAGTTCTTC.

This sequence joins TRBV6-6 and TRBJ2-7; TRBD1 matches 10 bases. Per the germline V gene, CDR1 is MNHNY and CDR2 is SVGAGI (reference sequence). V shed 5 bases and J 5 bases; nucleotides not matched to a gene: 3. The CDR3 consists of 13 residues. Written as DNA, the CDR3 is TGTGCCAGCAGTCGGGACAGGGGAGACGAGCAGTACTTC. It codes for CASSRDRGDEQYF.